This T cell receptor (beta chain) was found in a study of cytomegalovirus exposure and HLA in healthy donors. About the research overall: Previous work identified roughly 120 million unique TCR beta sequences from 150 million to 200 million T cells.

From germline, CDR1 is LNHNV and CDR2 YYDKDF (reference sequence). V was clipped by 6 bases and J by 12 bases; unmatched bases: 13. This CDR3 is 14 amino acids long. Findings and caveats of the study: According to a later analysis, donors in an Asian-associated ancestry cluster reportedly had fewer N-insertions than the roughly 720-donor mean.

Use of 60 Vbeta and 13 Jbeta primers characterized the PCR. Here immunoSEQ multiplex PCR was the method, and the copy in TCRdb shows in-frame clones only, minus some. Of about 31,000 clones in the sample, 65% to 75% were seen once. This clone has just a few counts. Its cognate antigen is unknown. The J gene is TRBJ2-1, the V gene TRBV15; 8 nucleotides match TRBD1. Sequencing was carried out using PBMCs. The TCR comes from a man aged 35-49 years in good health and CMV-seropositive. The CDR3 DNA follows: TGTGCCACCAGGGCCGGGACAGGCGATTTAGGGCAGTTCTTC. Encoded protein: CATRAGTGDLGQFF.